These 2 T cell receptor beta chains came from one sample sequenced in a study of shared clonotypes between healthy human individuals. TCRdb's table, derived via immunoSEQ multiplex PCR, lists solely in-frame clones and lacks some. The table shows about 520,000 clones, with around 96% occurring only once. Specimen: naive CD4+ T cells sorted from blood. The subset: CD45RA+ positively selected. The source is a woman in her twenties or thirties in good health.

This clone was seen once. The CDR3 nucleotides read TGTGCCAGCAGCGGGGGCGGGACTGCGTCCTACGAGCAGTACTTC. This codes for CASSGGGTASYEQYF. The chain carries TRBV5-4 and TRBJ2-7; TRBD1 or TRBD2 may be the D gene (6 bases each). Trimming shortened V by 4 bases and J by 1 base, and 15 bases separated the two germline ends. The CDR3 runs 15 residues. In germline, CDR1 is SGHNT, CDR2 YYREEE (reference sequence).

The J gene is TRBJ1-2, the V gene TRBV27; tentative D call: TRBD1 (6 bases). The CDR3 totals 13 residues. With 6 bases removed from V and 4 bases from J, the gap between germline ends came to 12 bases. Germline loops: CDR1 MNHEY, CDR2 SMNVEV (reference sequence). CDR3 coding DNA: TGTGCCAGCAGGGACAGACAAACCTATGGCTACACCTTC. The encoded protein is CASRDRQTYGYTF.